This T cell receptor beta chain was retrieved from a study of blood T cells in healthy people across ages. The study's findings and limits: Observed TCR beta diversity showed a strong correlation with the percentage of naive T cells as measured by flow cytometry.

This CDR3 is 16 amino acids long. V dropped 0 bases and J dropped 11 bases, with 23 bases sitting between them. In germline, CDR1 is SGHRS, CDR2 YFSETQ. The second PCR ran roughly 6 to 12 cycles with a sample-barcoded 5' primer and J-beta primers. Every cDNA molecule bore a tag from a template-switch adaptor containing 12 random nucleotides. CDR3-containing paired-end reads numbered at least 2.5 million in each sample. TCRdb redid the calling of the 5' RACE reads with MiXCR, one entry per CDR3 protein. This table has about 930,000 distinct CDR3 sequences, about 29% appearing once. Notes on this clonotype: The antigen is undetermined.

These data were likewise used in another study, on T cells of mothers and their children.

The chain joins TRBV5-1 to TRBJ2-5, with D possibly matching TRBD2 (6 bases). Material for sequencing was blood. The TCR sequence derives from a woman aged 40 to 50 in good health. The CDR3, as DNA: TGCGCCAGCAGCTTGGCCAAAGAAGGGACTCCGGATGAGCAGTACTTC. Protein: CASSLAKEGTPDEQYF.